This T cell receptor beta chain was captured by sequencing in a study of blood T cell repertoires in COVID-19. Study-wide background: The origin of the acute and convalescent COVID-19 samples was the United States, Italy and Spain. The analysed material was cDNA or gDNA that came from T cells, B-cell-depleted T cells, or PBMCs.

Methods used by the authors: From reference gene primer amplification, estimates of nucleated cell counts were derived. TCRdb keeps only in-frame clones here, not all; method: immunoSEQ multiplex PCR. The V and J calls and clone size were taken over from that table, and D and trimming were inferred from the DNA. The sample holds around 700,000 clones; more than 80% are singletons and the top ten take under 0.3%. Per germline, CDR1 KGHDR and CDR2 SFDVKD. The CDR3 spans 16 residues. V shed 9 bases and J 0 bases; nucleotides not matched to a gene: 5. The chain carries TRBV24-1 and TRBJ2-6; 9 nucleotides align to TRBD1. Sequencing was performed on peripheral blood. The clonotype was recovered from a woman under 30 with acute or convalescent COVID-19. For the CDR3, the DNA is TGTGCCACCGGGGGACAGGGCTTCTCTGGGGCCAACGTCCTGACTTTC. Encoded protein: CATGGQGFSGANVLTF.